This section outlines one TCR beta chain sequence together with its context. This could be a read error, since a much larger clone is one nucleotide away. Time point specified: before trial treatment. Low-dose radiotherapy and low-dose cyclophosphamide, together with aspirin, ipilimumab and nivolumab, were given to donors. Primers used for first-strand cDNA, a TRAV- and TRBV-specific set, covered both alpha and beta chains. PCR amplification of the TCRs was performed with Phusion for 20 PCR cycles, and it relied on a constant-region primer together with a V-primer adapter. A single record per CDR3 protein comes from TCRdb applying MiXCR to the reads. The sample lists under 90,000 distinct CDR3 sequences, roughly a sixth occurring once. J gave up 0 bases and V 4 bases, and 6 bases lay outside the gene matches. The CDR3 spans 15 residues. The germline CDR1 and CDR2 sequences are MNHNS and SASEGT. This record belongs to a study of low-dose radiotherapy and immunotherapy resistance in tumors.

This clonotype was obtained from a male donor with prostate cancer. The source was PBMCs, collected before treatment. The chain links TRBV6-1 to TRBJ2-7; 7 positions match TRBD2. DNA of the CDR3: TGTGCCAGCAGTGGCCTGACGGGGGGCTCCTACGAGCAGTACTTC. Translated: CASSGLTGGSYEQYF.